This T cell receptor beta chain is from a study of blood T cell repertoires in COVID-19. Looking at the study overall: T cells, B-cell-depleted T cells, or PBMCs supplied cDNA or gDNA.

Clones were sequenced by immunoSEQ multiplex PCR, and TCRdb holds only the in-frame ones, with some missing. The table has a few hundred thousand clones, more than 85% seen once. The germline V and J ends were trimmed by 7 bases and 3 bases, with 15 bases remaining between them. Germline V gives CDR1 SGHRS, CDR2 YFSETQ. CDR3 length: 14 amino acids. Sequencing input: peripheral blood. The chain is built from TRBV5-1 and TRBJ2-3; possibly TRBD1 for D (6 bases). This TCR was recovered from a man in his 60s with acute or convalescent COVID-19. CDR3 nucleotides: TGCGCCAGCCGAAAACAGGGCGGTACAGATACGCAGTATTTT. Its translation is CASRKQGGTDTQYF. The entire variable domain, with the rest obtained from reference TRBV5-1 and TRBJ2-3, is as follows: KAGVTQTPRYLIKTRGQQVTLSCSPISGHRSVSWYQQTPGQGLQFLFEYFSETQRNKGNFPGRFSGRQFSNSRSEMNVSTLELGDSALYLCASRKQGGTDTQYFGPGTRLTVL.